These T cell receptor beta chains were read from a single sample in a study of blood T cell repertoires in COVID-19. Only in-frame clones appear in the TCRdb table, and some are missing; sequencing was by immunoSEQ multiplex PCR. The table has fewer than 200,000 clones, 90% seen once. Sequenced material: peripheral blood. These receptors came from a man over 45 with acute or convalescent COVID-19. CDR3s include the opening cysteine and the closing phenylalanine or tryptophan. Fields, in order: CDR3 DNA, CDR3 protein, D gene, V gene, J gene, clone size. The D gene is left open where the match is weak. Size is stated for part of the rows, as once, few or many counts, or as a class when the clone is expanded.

cdr3_nt: TGTGCCAGCAAGCCGGGTACTGACTATGGCTACACCTTC
cdr3_aa: CASKPGTDYGYTF
d_call: NA
v_call: TRBV27
j_call: TRBJ1-2
clone_size: NA

cdr3_nt: TGCGCCAGCAGCTTGGCTGAATCGCAGAACGGGGAGCTGTTTTTT
cdr3_aa: CASSLAESQNGELFF
d_call: NA
v_call: TRBV5-1
j_call: TRBJ2-2
clone_size: NA

cdr3_nt: TGTGCCAGCAGCCACCTGGACGGGGCTAACTATGGCTACACCTTC
cdr3_aa: CASSHLDGANYGYTF
d_call: NA
v_call: TRBV3-1/TRBV3-2
j_call: TRBJ1-2
clone_size: NA

cdr3_nt: TGTGCCAGCTCTACTGGGACAGGGAACACTGAAGCTTTCTTT
cdr3_aa: CASSTGTGNTEAFF
d_call: TRBD1
v_call: TRBV6-5
j_call: TRBJ1-1
clone_size: NA

cdr3_nt: TGTGCCAGCAACCCTTTAGGTAAAGAGGTTATGCGGGATACGCAGTATTTT
cdr3_aa: CASNPLGKEVMRDTQYF
d_call: NA
v_call: TRBV27
j_call: TRBJ2-3
clone_size: NA

cdr3_nt: TGTGCCAGCAGCTTAGTCGGAGGGAATGGCTACACCTTC
cdr3_aa: CASSLVGGNGYTF
d_call: NA
v_call: TRBV7-9
j_call: TRBJ1-2
clone_size: NA

cdr3_nt: TGTGCCAGCAGTGACCGCGGGGGTCCTAGCACAGATACGCAGTATTTT
cdr3_aa: CASSDRGGPSTDTQYF
d_call: TRBD2
v_call: TRBV2
j_call: TRBJ2-3
clone_size: NA

cdr3_nt: TGTGCCAGCAGCGTAGATAGCGTTGGAACAGATACGCAGTATTTT
cdr3_aa: CASSVDSVGTDTQYF
d_call: NA
v_call: TRBV9
j_call: TRBJ2-3
clone_size: NA

cdr3_nt: TGTGCCTGGAGTCCGGGGACAGCTAATCAGCCCCAGCATTTT
cdr3_aa: CAWSPGTANQPQHF
d_call: TRBD1
v_call: TRBV30
j_call: TRBJ1-5
clone_size: NA

cdr3_nt: TGCAGCGTTGATGACAGGGGGCTGTCTAACTATGGCTACACCTTC
cdr3_aa: CSVDDRGLSNYGYTF
d_call: TRBD1
v_call: TRBV29-1
j_call: TRBJ1-2
clone_size: NA

cdr3_nt: TGTGCCAGCAGTCCGGGACTAGCGGTGTACAATGAGCAGTTCTTC
cdr3_aa: CASSPGLAVYNEQFF
d_call: TRBD2
v_call: TRBV2
j_call: TRBJ2-1
clone_size: NA

cdr3_nt: TGTGCCAGCAGCTTAAACATCAATGGCTACACCTTC
cdr3_aa: CASSLNINGYTF
d_call: NA
v_call: TRBV7-9
j_call: TRBJ1-2
clone_size: NA

cdr3_nt: TGCGCCAGCAGCCAAGAGGCGGTGGGAGCAGATACGCAGTATTTT
cdr3_aa: CASSQEAVGADTQYF
d_call: NA
v_call: TRBV4-1
j_call: TRBJ2-3
clone_size: NA

cdr3_nt: TGTGCTAGTGGTTTGGTAGAGGACGGGGCGGGGTTCACAGATACGCAGTATTTT
cdr3_aa: CASGLVEDGAGFTDTQYF
d_call: NA
v_call: TRBV12-5
j_call: TRBJ2-3
clone_size: NA

cdr3_nt: TGTGCCAGCAGCTCTAGACTAGCGGGGGGGGAGACCCAGTACTTC
cdr3_aa: CASSSRLAGGETQYF
d_call: TRBD2
v_call: TRBV7-2
j_call: TRBJ2-5
clone_size: NA

cdr3_nt: TGTGCCAGCAGCCAAGAACCGGGAGTACAACGGAGAGGCAATCAGCCCCAGCATTTT
cdr3_aa: CASSQEPGVQRRGNQPQHF
d_call: NA
v_call: TRBV4-2
j_call: TRBJ1-5
clone_size: few

cdr3_nt: TGTGCCAGCAGCCAAGGCCAGGGAAATTCACCCCTCCACTTT
cdr3_aa: CASSQGQGNSPLHF
d_call: NA
v_call: TRBV3-1/TRBV3-2
j_call: TRBJ1-6
clone_size: NA

cdr3_nt: TGTGCCAGCAGTTGGAGCTACTCCGGGACAGGGTTCCATGGCTACACCTTC
cdr3_aa: CASSWSYSGTGFHGYTF
d_call: TRBD1
v_call: TRBV6-2/TRBV6-3
j_call: TRBJ1-2
clone_size: NA

cdr3_nt: TGTGCCAGCAGCCGAGGGGATACGCAGTATTTT
cdr3_aa: CASSRGDTQYF
d_call: NA
v_call: TRBV13
j_call: TRBJ2-3
clone_size: few

cdr3_nt: TGTGCCTGGAGTTGGCGGTATTGGAACACCATATATTTT
cdr3_aa: CAWSWRYWNTIYF
d_call: NA
v_call: TRBV30
j_call: TRBJ1-3
clone_size: NA

cdr3_nt: TGTGCCAGCACTTCTCGTCCAGGTGGGGCCAACGTCCTGACTTTC
cdr3_aa: CASTSRPGGANVLTF
d_call: NA
v_call: TRBV5-8
j_call: TRBJ2-6
clone_size: NA

cdr3_nt: TGTGCCAGCAGCTTATACATTAACTATGGCTACACCTTC
cdr3_aa: CASSLYINYGYTF
d_call: NA
v_call: TRBV7-9
j_call: TRBJ1-2
clone_size: once

cdr3_nt: TGTGCCAGCAGTGAAGAAAGGGGGTCTAGCTATGGCTACACCTTC
cdr3_aa: CASSEERGSSYGYTF
d_call: NA
v_call: TRBV2
j_call: TRBJ1-2
clone_size: NA

cdr3_nt: TGTGCCAGTAGTATGGGAGGGCCGTACGATCAGCCCCAGCATTTT
cdr3_aa: CASSMGGPYDQPQHF
d_call: NA
v_call: TRBV19
j_call: TRBJ1-5
clone_size: NA

cdr3_nt: TGTGCCTGGAGTACCGGACATCGAACCGGTACGGGACTTGGGTACGAGCAGTACTTC
cdr3_aa: CAWSTGHRTGTGLGYEQYF
d_call: NA
v_call: TRBV30
j_call: TRBJ2-7
clone_size: once

cdr3_nt: TGTGCCAGCAGTTACCCGACAGAGATAAATCAGCCCCAGCATTTT
cdr3_aa: CASSYPTEINQPQHF
d_call: NA
v_call: TRBV6-5
j_call: TRBJ1-5
clone_size: NA

cdr3_nt: TGTGCCAGCAGTTTAGAGGGTGGCTATGGCTACACCTTC
cdr3_aa: CASSLEGGYGYTF
d_call: NA
v_call: TRBV28
j_call: TRBJ1-2
clone_size: NA

cdr3_nt: TGTGCCAGCAGCTTAAGGGGCGGGAGGGCCGTCCCCGGGGAGCTGTTTTTT
cdr3_aa: CASSLRGGRAVPGELFF
d_call: TRBD2
v_call: TRBV7-3
j_call: TRBJ2-2
clone_size: NA

cdr3_nt: TGTGCCAGCAGTTTAGCGGGAGGGCCCGGGGAGCTGTTTTTT
cdr3_aa: CASSLAGGPGELFF
d_call: TRBD2
v_call: TRBV27
j_call: TRBJ2-2
clone_size: NA

cdr3_nt: TGTGCCAGCAGCCTCGAGCGGGGAACTAGCACAGATACGCAGTATTTT
cdr3_aa: CASSLERGTSTDTQYF
d_call: TRBD2
v_call: TRBV7-9
j_call: TRBJ2-3
clone_size: few

cdr3_nt: TGTGCCAGCAGGAGCGATCGCAATGGCTACACCTTC
cdr3_aa: CASRSDRNGYTF
d_call: NA
v_call: TRBV27
j_call: TRBJ1-2
clone_size: NA

cdr3_nt: TGCAGCGTTATCAGTAGCGGGAGGGCCGCCTCCTACGAGCAGTACTTC
cdr3_aa: CSVISSGRAASYEQYF
d_call: TRBD2
v_call: TRBV29-1
j_call: TRBJ2-7
clone_size: NA

cdr3_nt: TGTGCCATCAGTGAGGGGGCAGGGAACCACAATCAGCCCCAGCATTTT
cdr3_aa: CAISEGAGNHNQPQHF
d_call: NA
v_call: TRBV10-3
j_call: TRBJ1-5
clone_size: NA

cdr3_nt: TGTGCCAGCGAAGGCGGCAGCACAGATACGCAGTATTTT
cdr3_aa: CASEGGSTDTQYF
d_call: NA
v_call: TRBV2
j_call: TRBJ2-3
clone_size: NA

cdr3_nt: TGTGCCAGCAGTGCCGCGGGGAGTGAAGCTTTCTTT
cdr3_aa: CASSAAGSEAFF
d_call: NA
v_call: TRBV28
j_call: TRBJ1-1
clone_size: NA

cdr3_nt: TGTGCCAGCACGGACAGGGATGGTTCACCCCTCCACTTT
cdr3_aa: CASTDRDGSPLHF
d_call: TRBD1
v_call: TRBV6-6
j_call: TRBJ1-6
clone_size: NA

cdr3_nt: TGTGCCAGCAGCCCCTTTGGGAGCTCCTACGAGCAGTACTTC
cdr3_aa: CASSPFGSSYEQYF
d_call: NA
v_call: TRBV11-2
j_call: TRBJ2-7
clone_size: NA

cdr3_nt: TGTGCCAGCAGTTTAGACAGGGTTGGAAACACCATATATTTT
cdr3_aa: CASSLDRVGNTIYF
d_call: TRBD1
v_call: TRBV28
j_call: TRBJ1-3
clone_size: NA

cdr3_nt: TGTGCCAGCAGCCAAGAGGGCATACACTATGGCTACACCTTC
cdr3_aa: CASSQEGIHYGYTF
d_call: NA
v_call: TRBV3-1/TRBV3-2
j_call: TRBJ1-2
clone_size: few

cdr3_nt: TGCGCCAGCAGCTTGGGGGGACAGGGTGGAAACACCATATATTTT
cdr3_aa: CASSLGGQGGNTIYF
d_call: TRBD1
v_call: TRBV5-1
j_call: TRBJ1-3
clone_size: NA

cdr3_nt: TGTGCCAGCAGTTTTGGAGGGACGGGGGCCAACGTCCTGACTTTC
cdr3_aa: CASSFGGTGANVLTF
d_call: NA
v_call: TRBV27
j_call: TRBJ2-6
clone_size: NA

cdr3_nt: TGTGCCAGCAGCCTCTTGGGGGCTGCCTACAATGAGCAGTTCTTC
cdr3_aa: CASSLLGAAYNEQFF
d_call: NA
v_call: TRBV7-3
j_call: TRBJ2-1
clone_size: once

cdr3_nt: TGTGCCAGTAGTATAACGTACTCGAACACTGAAGCTTTCTTT
cdr3_aa: CASSITYSNTEAFF
d_call: NA
v_call: TRBV19
j_call: TRBJ1-1
clone_size: NA

cdr3_nt: TGTGCCAGCAGCGCGAAGTCTGCGTATGAGGGCTACACCTTC
cdr3_aa: CASSAKSAYEGYTF
d_call: NA
v_call: TRBV5-5
j_call: TRBJ1-2
clone_size: NA

cdr3_nt: TGCGCCAGCAGCCAAAACCGGAATCAGCCCCAGCATTTT
cdr3_aa: CASSQNRNQPQHF
d_call: NA
v_call: TRBV4-3
j_call: TRBJ1-5
clone_size: NA

cdr3_nt: TGTGCCAGTCAAGACAGGCTCTCTGGGGCCAACGTCCTGACTTTC
cdr3_aa: CASQDRLSGANVLTF
d_call: NA
v_call: TRBV19
j_call: TRBJ2-6
clone_size: NA

cdr3_nt: TGTGCCAGCAGTTACTCGAGAAGTCAGCCCCAGCATTTT
cdr3_aa: CASSYSRSQPQHF
d_call: NA
v_call: TRBV6-5
j_call: TRBJ1-5
clone_size: NA

cdr3_nt: TGTGCCTGGAGTACTGACTTTAACTATGGCTACACCTTC
cdr3_aa: CAWSTDFNYGYTF
d_call: NA
v_call: TRBV30
j_call: TRBJ1-2
clone_size: NA

cdr3_nt: TGTGCCAGTAGTGAAGGGGTTGTTGGGACAGGGTATGGCTACACCTTC
cdr3_aa: CASSEGVVGTGYGYTF
d_call: TRBD1
v_call: TRBV6-1
j_call: TRBJ1-2
clone_size: NA

cdr3_nt: TGTGCCAGCAGCCATGGACAGGTCAGGGGAGAGACCCAGTACTTC
cdr3_aa: CASSHGQVRGETQYF
d_call: TRBD1
v_call: TRBV14
j_call: TRBJ2-5
clone_size: few

cdr3_nt: TGTGCCAGTAGTACTCTAGCGGGACCCAATGAGCAGTTCTTC
cdr3_aa: CASSTLAGPNEQFF
d_call: TRBD2
v_call: TRBV19
j_call: TRBJ2-1
clone_size: NA

cdr3_nt: TGTGCCAGCAGTTTGGCTTGGGACAGGGTAAGGACTGAAGCTTTCTTT
cdr3_aa: CASSLAWDRVRTEAFF
d_call: TRBD1
v_call: TRBV27
j_call: TRBJ1-1
clone_size: NA

cdr3_nt: TGTGCCAGCAGCTGGGCCGAGGACTGGGAGCCCCAGCATTTT
cdr3_aa: CASSWAEDWEPQHF
d_call: NA
v_call: TRBV28
j_call: TRBJ1-5
clone_size: NA